This is a list of T cell receptor beta chains from one sample in a study of shared clonotypes between healthy human individuals. Only in-frame clones appear in the TCRdb table, and some are missing; sequencing was by immunoSEQ multiplex PCR. The repertoire has some 2,000,000 clones, about 95% of them found once; the top ten carry 0.85% to 1.2%. Sequenced input: naive CD8+ T cells sorted from blood. Every receptor here comes from a man between 18 and 29 years old in good health. The CDR3 runs from the conserved cysteine through the conserved F or W. Each record gives: CDR3 length, V gene, CDR3 protein.

length: 17; V: TRBV11-2; CDR3: CASSYPGAPNGNSPLHF
length: 12; V: TRBV27; CDR3: CASGFTGYEQYF
length: 14; V: TRBV6-6; CDR3: CASSYSGEGNTIYF
length: 14; V: TRBV29-1; CDR3: CSVEGGVRTDTQYF
length: 16; V: TRBV6-1; CDR3: CASSEPLGVQNNEQFF
length: 16; V: TRBV4-1; CDR3: CASSQDDRLSSYEQYF
length: 14; V: TRBV2; CDR3: CASSVWQVNQPQHF
length: 16; V: TRBV7-8; CDR3: CASSLGASGQYNEQFF
length: 14; V: TRBV6-1; CDR3: CATLIRDSYNEQFF
length: 10; V: TRBV21-1; CDR3: CASRGETQYF